The TCR beta chain under discussion was sequenced for a study of blood T cell repertoires in COVID-19. Turning to the study itself: Samples came from the United States, Italy and Spain, spanning acute and convalescent COVID-19.

Germline CDR1 and CDR2: LGHDT and YNNKEL (reference sequence). V lost 7 bases to trimming and J lost 1 base, with 13 bases between them. There are 14 residues in the CDR3. Some clones are missing from TCRdb's copy, which holds only in-frame ones; the method was immunoSEQ multiplex PCR. Counted here are roughly 15,000 clones, roughly 90% occurring once; the ten biggest clones make up less than 4%. This receptor was taken from a human donor in a cohort sampled during active COVID-19. The sequenced material came from peripheral blood. V is TRBV3-1 (or the pseudogene TRBV3-2) and J is TRBJ1-1; D uncertain. The CDR3 DNA sequence: TGTGCCAGCAAAACCGACGGAGGGAACACTGAAGCTTTCTTT. This translates into CASKTDGGNTEAFF.